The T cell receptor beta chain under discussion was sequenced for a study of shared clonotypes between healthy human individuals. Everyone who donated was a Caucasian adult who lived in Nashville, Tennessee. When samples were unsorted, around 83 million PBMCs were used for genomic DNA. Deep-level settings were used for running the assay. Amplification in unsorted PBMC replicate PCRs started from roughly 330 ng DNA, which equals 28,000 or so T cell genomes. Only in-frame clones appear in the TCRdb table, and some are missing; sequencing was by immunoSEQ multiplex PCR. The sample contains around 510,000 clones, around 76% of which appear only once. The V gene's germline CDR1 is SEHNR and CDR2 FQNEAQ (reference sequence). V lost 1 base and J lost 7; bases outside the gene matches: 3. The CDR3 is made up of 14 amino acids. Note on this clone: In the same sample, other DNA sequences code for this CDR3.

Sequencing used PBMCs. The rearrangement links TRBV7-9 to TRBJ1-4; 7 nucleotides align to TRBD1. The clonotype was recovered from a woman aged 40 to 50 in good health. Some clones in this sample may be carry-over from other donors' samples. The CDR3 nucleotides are TGTGCCAGCAGCTTAGGACAGGGTGGTGAAAAACTGTTTTTT. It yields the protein CASSLGQGGEKLFF.